This TCR beta chain comes out of a study of identical twins. Germline trimming cut 2 bases from V and 5 bases from J; bases unmatched to any gene: 3. The CDR3 length is 14 residues. Germline V lookup: CDR1 SGHRS, CDR2 YFSETQ. This clonotype was seen many times. MiXCR was run by TCRdb on the 5' RACE reads, yielding one entry per CDR3 protein. The table lists roughly 710,000 distinct CDR3 sequences, over 5% of them singletons, with 1.5% to 2% in the top ten. The sample consisted of naive T cells sorted from blood. The TCR comes from a young man in good health. This chain links TRBV5-1 with TRBJ1-4; 7 bases fit TRBD1. The CDR3 DNA follows: TGCGCCAGCAGCTTAACAGGGGAAAATGAAAAACTGTTTTTT. Protein product: CASSLTGENEKLFF.